A selection of T cell receptor beta chains follows, all from one sample in a study of T cell repertoires in cytomegalovirus infection. TCRdb processed the reads anew with MiXCR; each CDR3 protein has one entry. The sample has approximately 500,000 distinct CDR3 sequences, approximately 10% seen once. The sequenced sample was PBMCs. All receptors derive from a human donor in good health (CMV status not recorded). Some clones in this sample may be carry-over from other donors' samples. The CDR3 runs from the conserved cysteine through the conserved F or W. Not all rows give a size; the values are once, few, many and, for expanded clones, a class.

13 | many | TRBJ1-5 | TRBV15 | CATSREPGEAQHF
14 | many | TRBJ2-3 | TRBV20-1 | CSARGWGSADTQYF
11 | many | TRBJ1-5 | TRBV6-1 | CASSESQPQHF
18 | many | TRBJ2-1 | TRBV12-3/TRBV12-4 | CASSLGLAGGHSYNEQFF
16 | many | TRBJ1-2 | TRBV4-2 | CASSQDIRTELYGYTF
13 | - | TRBJ2-1 | TRBV15 | CATSRVHDLPTVF
16 | many | TRBJ2-2 | TRBV19 | CASSIGTRSFSGELFF
15 | - | TRBJ2-7 | TRBV6-5 | CASSYRPHGPYKQYF
15 | - | TRBJ1-1 | TRBV29-1 | CSVEGDRGFNTEAFF
20 | many | TRBJ2-3 | TRBV11-2 | CASSLASLWTSGSSTDTQYF
14 | - | TRBJ2-5 | TRBV5-5 | CASSFSAPQETQYF
15 | - | TRBJ1-1 | TRBV2 | CASSGGQGARTEAFF
14 | many | TRBJ2-5 | TRBV11-2 | CASSQEGTQETQYF
14 | few | TRBJ2-7 | TRBV27 | CASSATGPHYEQYF
14 | few | TRBJ2-4 | TRBV28 | CASSIQLAKNIQYF
11 | many | TRBJ2-1 | TRBV11-2 | CASSWGFAPFF
13 | - | TRBJ2-3 | TRBV7-9 | CASNDRGIDTQYF
17 | many | TRBJ1-4 | TRBV7-6 | CASSLDDRGRTNEKLFF
12 | few | TRBJ1-2 | TRBV10-3 | CAISFDNDGYTF
14 | few | TRBJ2-1 | TRBV6-1 | CASKAGEGYNEQFF